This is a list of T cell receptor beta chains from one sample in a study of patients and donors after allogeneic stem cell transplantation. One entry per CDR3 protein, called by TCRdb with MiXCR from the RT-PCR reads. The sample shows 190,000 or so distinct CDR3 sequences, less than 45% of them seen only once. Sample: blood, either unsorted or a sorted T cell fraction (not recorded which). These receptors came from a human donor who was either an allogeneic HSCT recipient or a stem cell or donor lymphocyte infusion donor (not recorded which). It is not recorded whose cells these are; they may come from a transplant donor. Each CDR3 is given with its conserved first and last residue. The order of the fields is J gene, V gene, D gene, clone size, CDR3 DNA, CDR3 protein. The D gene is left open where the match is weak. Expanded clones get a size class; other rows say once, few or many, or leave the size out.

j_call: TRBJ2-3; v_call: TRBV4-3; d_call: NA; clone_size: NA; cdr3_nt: TGCGCCAGCAGCCAATCCGGGTTTCCAGATACGCAGTATTTT; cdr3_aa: CASSQSGFPDTQYF
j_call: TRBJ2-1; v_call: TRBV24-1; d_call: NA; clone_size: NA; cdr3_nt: TGTGCCACCAGTGATCACCGGGCTCCCAATGAGCAGTTCTTC; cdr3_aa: CATSDHRAPNEQFF
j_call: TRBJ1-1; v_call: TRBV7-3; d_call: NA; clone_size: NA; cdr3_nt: TGTGCCAGCAGCTTATCGACCGGGCGAACTGAAGCTTTCTTT; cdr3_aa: CASSLSTGRTEAFF
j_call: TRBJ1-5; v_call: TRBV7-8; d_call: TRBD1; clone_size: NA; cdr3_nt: TGTGCCAGCAGCCACCGGGACAGACGAACAGGTGTGAATCAGCCCCAGCATTTT; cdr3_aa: CASSHRDRRTGVNQPQHF
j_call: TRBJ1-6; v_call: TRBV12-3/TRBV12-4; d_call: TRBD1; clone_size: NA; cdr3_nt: TGTGCCAGCAGTCCCCCCCCGGGACAGGTGATTTTTGGGAATTCACCCCTCCACTTT; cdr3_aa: CASSPPPGQVIFGNSPLHF
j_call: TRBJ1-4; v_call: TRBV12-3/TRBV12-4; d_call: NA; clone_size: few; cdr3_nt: TGTGCCAGCAGTTTGAATCCAACTAATGAAAAACTGTTTTTT; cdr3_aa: CASSLNPTNEKLFF
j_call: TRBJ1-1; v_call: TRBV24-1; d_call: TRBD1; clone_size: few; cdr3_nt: TGTGCCACCAGTGATCCCAGTGGGGGACAGGGCGCTGAAGCTTTCTTT; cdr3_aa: CATSDPSGGQGAEAFF
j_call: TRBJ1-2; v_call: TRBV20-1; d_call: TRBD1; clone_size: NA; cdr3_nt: TGCAGTGCAACGAAGGGGGCTTCTAACTATGGCTACACCTTC; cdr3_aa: CSATKGASNYGYTF
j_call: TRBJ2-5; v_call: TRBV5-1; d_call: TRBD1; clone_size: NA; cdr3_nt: TGCGCCAGCAGCTTGTCTTTAGACAGGGGAGAGACCCAGTACTTC; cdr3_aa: CASSLSLDRGETQYF
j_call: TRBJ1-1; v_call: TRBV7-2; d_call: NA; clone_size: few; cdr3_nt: TGTGCCAGCAGCTTAAGGGGCTGCACTGAAGCTTTCTTT; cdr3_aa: CASSLRGCTEAFF
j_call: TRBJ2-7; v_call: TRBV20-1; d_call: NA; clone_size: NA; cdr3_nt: TGCAGTGCCATTGGGGACCAGGACTACGAGCAGTACTTC; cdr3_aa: CSAIGDQDYEQYF
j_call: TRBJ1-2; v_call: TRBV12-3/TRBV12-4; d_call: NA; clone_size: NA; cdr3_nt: TGTGCCAGCATCGGGACAAGAGGGGGCTACACCTTC; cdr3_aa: CASIGTRGGYTF
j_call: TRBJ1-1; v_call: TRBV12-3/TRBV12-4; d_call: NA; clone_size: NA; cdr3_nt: TGTGCCAGCAGGCCCTCGGGTCGGGGGCTTACTGAAGCTTTCTTT; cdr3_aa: CASRPSGRGLTEAFF
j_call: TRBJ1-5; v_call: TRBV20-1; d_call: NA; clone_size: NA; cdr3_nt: TGCAGTGCTAGAGTTGTTCTGGGGCGCAATCAGCCCCAGCATTTT; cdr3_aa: CSARVVLGRNQPQHF
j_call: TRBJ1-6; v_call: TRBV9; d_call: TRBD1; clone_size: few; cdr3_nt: TGTGCCAGCAGCGTAGGGGGGACAGGCATTAATTCACCCCTCCACTTT; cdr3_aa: CASSVGGTGINSPLHF
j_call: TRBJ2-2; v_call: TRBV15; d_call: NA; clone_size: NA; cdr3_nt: TGTGCCACCAGCAGAGGAAGGGACACCGGGGAGCTGTTTTTT; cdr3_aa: CATSRGRDTGELFF
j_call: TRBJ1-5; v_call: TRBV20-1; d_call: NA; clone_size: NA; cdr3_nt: TGCAGTGCTAGAGCCTATACCTCGGGGGTTTATAGCAATCAGCCCCAGCATTTT; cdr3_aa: CSARAYTSGVYSNQPQHF
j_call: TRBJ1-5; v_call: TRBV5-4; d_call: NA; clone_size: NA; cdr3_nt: TGTGCCAGCAGCTTCAGTGGCAATCAGCCCCAGCATTTT; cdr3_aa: CASSFSGNQPQHF
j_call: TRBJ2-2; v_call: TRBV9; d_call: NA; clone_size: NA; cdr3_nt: TGTGCCAGCAGCGTCCCAGCTCAGGTAGCTGACACCGGGGAGCTGTTTTTT; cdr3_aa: CASSVPAQVADTGELFF
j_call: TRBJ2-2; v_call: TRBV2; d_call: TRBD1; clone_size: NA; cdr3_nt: TGTGCCAGCAGTGGACAGGGGGGGAACACCGGGGAGCTGTTTTTT; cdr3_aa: CASSGQGGNTGELFF
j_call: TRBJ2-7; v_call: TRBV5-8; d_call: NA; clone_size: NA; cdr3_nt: TGTGCCAGCAGCTTGTGGAAAATCGAGCAGTACTTC; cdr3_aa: CASSLWKIEQYF
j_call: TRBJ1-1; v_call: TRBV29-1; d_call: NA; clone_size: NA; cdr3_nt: TGCAGCGTTGCGGGAGCTATGAACACTGAAGCTTTCTTT; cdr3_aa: CSVAGAMNTEAFF
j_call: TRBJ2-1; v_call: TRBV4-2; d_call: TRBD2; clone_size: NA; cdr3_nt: TGTGCCAGCAGCCCACGTAGGGCTAGCGGGGACAATGAGCAGTTCTTC; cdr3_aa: CASSPRRASGDNEQFF
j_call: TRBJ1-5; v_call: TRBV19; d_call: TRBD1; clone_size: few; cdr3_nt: TGTGCCAGTCGTGCCGGGACAGACCTAAATCAGCCCCAGCATTTT; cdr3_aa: CASRAGTDLNQPQHF
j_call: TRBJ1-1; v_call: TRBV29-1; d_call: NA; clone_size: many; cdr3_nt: TGCAGCGTTGGACACCTCAACACTGAAGCTTTCTTT; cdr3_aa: CSVGHLNTEAFF
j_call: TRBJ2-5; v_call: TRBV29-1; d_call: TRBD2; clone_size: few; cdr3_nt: TGCAGCGTCCCTCTAGCGGGAGGAGAGACCCAGTACTTC; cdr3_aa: CSVPLAGGETQYF
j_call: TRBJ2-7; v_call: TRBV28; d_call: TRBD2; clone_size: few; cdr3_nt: TGTGCCAGCAGTACTTGGACTAGCGGCGAAGGGTTCGCCTACGAGCAGTACTTC; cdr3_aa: CASSTWTSGEGFAYEQYF
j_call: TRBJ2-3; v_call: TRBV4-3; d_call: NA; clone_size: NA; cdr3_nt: TGCGCCAGCAGCCAAAGGCTGGACATGACAGATACGCAGTATTTT; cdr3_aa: CASSQRLDMTDTQYF
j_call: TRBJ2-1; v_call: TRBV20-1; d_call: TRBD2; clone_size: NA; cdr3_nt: TGCAGTGCTAGGGTAGGGACTAGGTCATCCAATGAGCAGTTCTTC; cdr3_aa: CSARVGTRSSNEQFF
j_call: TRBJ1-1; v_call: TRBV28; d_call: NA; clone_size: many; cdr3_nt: TGTGCCAGCAGTTTTCGGGGCACTGAAGCTTTCTTT; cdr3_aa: CASSFRGTEAFF
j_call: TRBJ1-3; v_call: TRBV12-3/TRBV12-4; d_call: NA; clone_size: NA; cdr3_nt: TGTGCCAGCAGTTTATTAGGTCCGGACACCATATATTTT; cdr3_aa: CASSLLGPDTIYF
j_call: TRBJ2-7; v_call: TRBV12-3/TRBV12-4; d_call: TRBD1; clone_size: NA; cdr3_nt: TGTGCCAGCAGGGACAGGGCGGTCCACGAGCAGTACTTC; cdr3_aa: CASRDRAVHEQYF
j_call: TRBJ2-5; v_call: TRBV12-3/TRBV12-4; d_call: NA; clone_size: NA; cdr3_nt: TGTGCCAGCAGTTTGGATGGGGAGACCCAGTACTTC; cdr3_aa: CASSLDGETQYF
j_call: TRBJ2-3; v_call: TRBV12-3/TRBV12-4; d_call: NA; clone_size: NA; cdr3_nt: TGTGCCAGCAGGGTCCCGGGCACAGATACGCAGTATTTT; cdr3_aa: CASRVPGTDTQYF
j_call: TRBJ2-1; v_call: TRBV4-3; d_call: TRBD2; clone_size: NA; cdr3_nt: TGCGCCAGCAGCCGAGCGGGACTCTCCTACAATGAGCAGTTCTTC; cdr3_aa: CASSRAGLSYNEQFF
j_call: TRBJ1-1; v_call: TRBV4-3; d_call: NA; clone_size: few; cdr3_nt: TGCGCCAGCAGCCGGACCGCCCTGACATCTGCAGCTTTCTTT; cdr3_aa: CASSRTALTSAAFF
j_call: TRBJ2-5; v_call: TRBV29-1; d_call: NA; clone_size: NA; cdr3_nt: TGCAGCATAAGGATTAGCACAGAGACCCAGTACTTC; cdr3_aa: CSIRISTETQYF
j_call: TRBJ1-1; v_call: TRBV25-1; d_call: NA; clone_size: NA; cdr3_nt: TGTGCCGAAGGCATCACTGAAGCTTTCTTT; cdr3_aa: CAEGITEAFF
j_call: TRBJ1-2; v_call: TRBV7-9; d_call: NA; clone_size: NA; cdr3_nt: TGTGCCAGCAGCTTAGTTGGTGGGCAGGGTAACTATGGCTACACCTTC; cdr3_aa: CASSLVGGQGNYGYTF
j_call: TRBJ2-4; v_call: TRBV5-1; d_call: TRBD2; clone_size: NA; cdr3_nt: TGCGCCAGCAGCCGTAATAGCGGGAGGGCCGTCCAAAACATTCAGTACTTC; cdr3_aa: CASSRNSGRAVQNIQYF
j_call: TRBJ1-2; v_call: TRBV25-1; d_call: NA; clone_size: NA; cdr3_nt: TGTGCCAGCAAGCAGGGTGGCGCTAACTATGGCTACACCTTC; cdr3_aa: CASKQGGANYGYTF
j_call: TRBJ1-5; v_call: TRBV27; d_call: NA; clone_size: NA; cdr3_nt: TGTGCCAGCAGTCCCCTCCCCAAACAGCCCCAGCATTTT; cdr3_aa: CASSPLPKQPQHF
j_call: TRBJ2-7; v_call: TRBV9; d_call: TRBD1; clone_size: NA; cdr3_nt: TGTGCCAGCAGCGTAGGGACAGGGGCGACCTACGAGCAGTACTTC; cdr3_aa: CASSVGTGATYEQYF
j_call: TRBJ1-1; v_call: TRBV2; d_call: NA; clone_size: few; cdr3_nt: TGTGCCAGCAGAGTTATCACTGAAGCTTTCTTT; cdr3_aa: CASRVITEAFF